This T cell receptor (beta chain) was retrieved from a study of spatial heterogeneity in lung cancer. TCRdb fed the 5' RACE reads into MiXCR, producing one record per CDR3 protein. Found here are about 38,000 distinct CDR3 sequences, roughly 7.8% of them singletons; the top ten hold 8.5% to 10%. This sample's time point: blood at routine non-recurrence follow-up after resection. Ten or more counts support this clonotype. Its antigen is currently unknown. General study points: Circulating ubiquitous expanded tumor TCRs were observed more frequently at resection than at follow-up.

The CDR3 sequence is 13 residues long. Germline CDR1 reads MNHNS; CDR2 reads SASEGT. The ends were cut back, 4 bases at V and 3 bases at J, with 9 bases in the middle. The receptor's source is a male donor with early-stage non-small cell lung cancer. The chain uses TRBV6-1 and TRBJ1-1; D unclear. Sequenced here: PBMCs, sampled at follow-up. The CDR3 spells CASSAPTYTEAFF. CDR3 in DNA: TGTGCCAGCAGTGCCCCGACTTACACTGAAGCTTTCTTT.